These 11 T cell receptor beta chains came from one sample sequenced in a study of T cell responses to AZD1222 COVID-19 vaccine. Produced via immunoSEQ multiplex PCR; TCRdb's table is partial and in-frame only. The data show 84,000 or so clones, 80% to 90% seen once. The material was peripheral blood, obtained on day 0 of AZD1222 vaccination. The receptors shown here come from an adult in good health.

The V and J genes are TRBV14 and TRBJ1-1; D perhaps matches TRBD1 (5 bases). Germline CDR1 SGHDN, CDR2 FVKESK. The CDR3 consists of 15 residues. Trimming stripped 8 bases from V and 1 base from J, with 17 bases between. The chain's CDR3 is CASSMRRGTNTEAFF. As DNA, the CDR3 is TGTGCCAGCTCAATGAGGCGGGGGACGAACACTGAAGCTTTCTTT.

The rearrangement joins TRBV19 to TRBJ2-1, with D possibly TRBD2 on 6 matching bases. Trimming took 1 base from V and 4 from J, leaving 11 bases between them. The germline gives CDR1 LNHDA, CDR2 SQIVND (reference sequence). CDR3 length: 15 amino acids. DNA of the CDR3: TGTGCCAGTAGTATAGGTCTAGCGTATTACAATGAGCAGTTCTTC. Translation gives CASSIGLAYYNEQFF.

V and J are TRBV5-1 and TRBJ2-3; TRBD2 matches 7 bases. Looked up from germline, CDR1 is SGHRS and CDR2 is YFSETQ. The CDR3 length is 13 residues. V lost 9 bases, J lost 4 bases, and 8 bases stayed unmatched. The CDR3 spells CATYGTTSDTQYF. The CDR3 DNA reads as TGCGCCACCTACGGGACTACTTCAGATACGCAGTATTTT.

The CDR3 region has the DNA TGTGCCAGCAGTTCCGGGGCCTTAAGCGAGCAGTACTTC. It is translated as CASSSGALSEQYF. The chain joins TRBV27 to TRBJ2-7, with D perhaps TRBD1 or TRBD2 (5 bases each). Deletions cut 4 bases from V and 6 bases from J, with 13 bases between. Looked up from germline, CDR1 is MNHEY and CDR2 is SMNVEV (reference sequence). The CDR3 is 13 amino acids.

This rearrangement joins TRBV18 to TRBJ1-2; D call uncertain. CDR1 and CDR2 from the germline V gene are KGHSH and LQKENI. V was shortened by 1 base and J by 3 bases, with 15 bases between the two germline ends. This CDR3 is built from 16 residues. The CDR3 loop reads CASSPQDRARDYGYTF. In DNA, the CDR3 is TGTGCCAGCTCACCACAGGACCGGGCCCGAGACTATGGCTACACCTTC.

Here the CDR3 DNA reads TGTGCCAGCAGCCCCAGACAGGGGAGGAGGTACGAGCAGTACTTC. Residues: CASSPRQGRRYEQYF. The J gene is TRBJ2-7, the V gene TRBV3-1 (or the pseudogene TRBV3-2); 8 positions agree with TRBD1. V trimming: 4 bases; J trimming: 4 bases; junction bases outside the gene matches: 9. This CDR3 contains 15 residues. Germline loops: CDR1 LGHDT, CDR2 YNNKEL (reference sequence).

The rearrangement uses TRBV9 and TRBJ2-3; D possibly uses TRBD1 or TRBD2 (5 bases each). This CDR3 contains 13 residues. Germline loops: CDR1 SGDLS, CDR2 YYNGEE. V was clipped by 3 bases and J by 4 bases, with 9 bases between them. CDR3 protein: CASSGGAADTQYF. The CDR3 nucleotides are TGTGCCAGCAGCGGAGGGGCGGCAGATACGCAGTATTTT.

On this clone itself: In the same sample, other DNA sequences code for this CDR3. CDR3 protein: CASSLGGSNQPQHF. The CDR3 nucleotides read TGCGCCAGCAGCTTGGGAGGCAGCAATCAGCCCCAGCATTTT. V gene TRBV5-1 combines with J gene TRBJ1-5; D gene ambiguous. V lost 0 bases and J lost 1, with 5 bases in between. The length of the CDR3 is 14 residues. The V gene's germline CDR1 is SGHRS and CDR2 YFSETQ.

This rearrangement joins TRBV6-5 to TRBJ1-6; D not resolved. Germline lookup yields CDR1 MNHEY and CDR2 SVGAGI. The CDR3 consists of 16 residues. Trimming removed 0 bases from V and 5 bases from J, with 11 bases in between. In nucleotides, the CDR3 is TGTGCCAGCAGTTACTCGAGCAGTTCTAATAATTCACCCCTCCACTTT. Protein: CASSYSSSSNNSPLHF.

The CDR3 nucleotides are TGTGCCAGCAGCTCCCAGGGGAACACTGAAGCTTTCTTT. This gives the protein CASSSQGNTEAFF. This chain uses TRBV6-4 with TRBJ1-1; TRBD1 might be the D (5 bases). Germline V gives CDR1 MRHNA, CDR2 SNTAGT. V was pared by 6 bases and J by 1 base, with 9 bases between. The CDR3 sequence is 13 residues long.

The V gene is TRBV9, the J gene TRBJ1-2; D is uncertain. This CDR3 contains 15 residues. CDR1 is SGDLS and CDR2 is YYNGEE in the germline V gene. The V gene lost 0 bases and the J gene lost 4 bases, with 13 bases spanning the gap. For the CDR3, the DNA is TGTGCCAGCAGCGTAGGAGGGCCGAATAGCTATGGCTACACCTTC. Translated: CASSVGGPNSYGYTF.